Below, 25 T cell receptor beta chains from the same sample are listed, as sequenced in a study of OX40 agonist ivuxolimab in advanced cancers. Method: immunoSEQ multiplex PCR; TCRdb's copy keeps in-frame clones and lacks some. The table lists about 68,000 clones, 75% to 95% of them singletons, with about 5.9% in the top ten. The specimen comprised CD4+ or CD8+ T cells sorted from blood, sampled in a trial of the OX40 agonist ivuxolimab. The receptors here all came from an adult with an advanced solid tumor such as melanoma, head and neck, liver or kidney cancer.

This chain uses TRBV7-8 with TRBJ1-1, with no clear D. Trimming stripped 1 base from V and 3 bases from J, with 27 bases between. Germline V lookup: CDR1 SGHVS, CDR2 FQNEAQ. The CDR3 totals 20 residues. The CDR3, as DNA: TGTGCCAGCAGCTTAGAACGTCGCATAACCCTAGGCGGAGCTTACACTGAAGCTTTCTTT. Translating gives CASSLERRITLGGAYTEAFF.

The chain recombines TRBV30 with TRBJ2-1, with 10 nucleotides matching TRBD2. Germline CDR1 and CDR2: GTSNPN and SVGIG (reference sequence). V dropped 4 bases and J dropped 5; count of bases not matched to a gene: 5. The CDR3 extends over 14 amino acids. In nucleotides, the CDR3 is TGTGCCTGGACCACTAGCGGGGCCAACAATGAGCAGTTCTTC. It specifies CAWTTSGANNEQFF.

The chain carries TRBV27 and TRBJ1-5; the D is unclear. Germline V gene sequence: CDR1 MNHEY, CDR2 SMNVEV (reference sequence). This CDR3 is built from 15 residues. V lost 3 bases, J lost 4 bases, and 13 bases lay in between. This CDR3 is CASSLNWEFNQPQHF. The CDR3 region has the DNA TGTGCCAGCAGTTTGAATTGGGAATTTAATCAGCCCCAGCATTTT.

CDR3 sequence reads: CASTLQGASYEQYF. Written as DNA, the CDR3 is TGTGCCAGCACGCTACAGGGGGCATCCTACGAGCAGTACTTC. The chain combines TRBV5-6 with TRBJ2-7; TRBD1 agrees at 9 bases. Losses at the gene ends were 6 bases for V and 1 base for J; bases not matched to a gene: 5. Germline CDR1 reads SGHDT; CDR2 reads YYEEEE. This CDR3 comprises 14 residues.

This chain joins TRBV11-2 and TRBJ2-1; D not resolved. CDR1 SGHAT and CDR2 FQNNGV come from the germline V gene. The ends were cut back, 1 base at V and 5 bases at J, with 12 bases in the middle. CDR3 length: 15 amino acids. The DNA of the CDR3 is TGTGCCAGCAGCTTAGCTTTGGGTATCCACAATGAGCAGTTCTTC. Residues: CASSLALGIHNEQFF.

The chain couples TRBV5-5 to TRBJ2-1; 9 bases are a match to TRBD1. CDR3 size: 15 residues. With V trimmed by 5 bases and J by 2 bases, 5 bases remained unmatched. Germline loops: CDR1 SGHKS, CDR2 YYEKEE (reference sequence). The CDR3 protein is CASSSGTGTYNEQFF. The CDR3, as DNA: TGTGCCAGCAGTTCCGGGACAGGGACCTACAATGAGCAGTTCTTC. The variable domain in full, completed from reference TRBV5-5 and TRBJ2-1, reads DAGVTQSPTHLIKTRGQQVTLRCSPISGHKSVSWYQQVLGQGPQFIFQYYEKEERGRGNFPDRFSARQFPNYSSELNVNALLLGDSALYLCASSSGTGTYNEQFFGPGTRLTVL.

The chain's CDR3 is CASSVAGGAYNEQFF. The DNA of the CDR3 is TGTGCCAGCAGCGTGGCAGGGGGCGCCTACAATGAGCAGTTCTTC. V and J are TRBV5-8 and TRBJ2-1; TRBD1 agrees at 8 bases. The J segment lost 2 bases and the V segment lost 4 bases, leaving 5 bases of the junction unmatched. There are 15 residues in the CDR3. CDR1 and CDR2 from the germline V gene are SGHTS and YDEGEE.

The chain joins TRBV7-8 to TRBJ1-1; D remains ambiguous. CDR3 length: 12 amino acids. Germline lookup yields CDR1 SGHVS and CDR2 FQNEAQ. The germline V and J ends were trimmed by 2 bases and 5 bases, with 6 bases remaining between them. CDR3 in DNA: TGTGCCAGCAGCTTATCTAATACTGAAGCTTTCTTT. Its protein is CASSLSNTEAFF.

The CDR3 protein is CASSSQISQPQHF. In DNA form, the CDR3 reads TGTGCCAGCAGTTCGCAGATTTCGCAGCCCCAGCATTTT. The chain uses TRBV27 and TRBJ1-5; D not certain. CDR3 length: 13 amino acids. The germline V gene has CDR1 MNHEY and CDR2 SMNVEV (reference sequence). V dropped 4 bases and J dropped 7 bases, with 11 bases sitting between them.

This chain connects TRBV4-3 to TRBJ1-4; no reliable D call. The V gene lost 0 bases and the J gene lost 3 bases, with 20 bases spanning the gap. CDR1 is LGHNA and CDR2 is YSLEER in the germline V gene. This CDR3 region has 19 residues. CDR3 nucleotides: TGCGCCAGCAGCCAAGACCCCCCCGACCGACGAGGACCTAATGAAAAACTGTTTTTT. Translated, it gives CASSQDPPDRRGPNEKLFF.

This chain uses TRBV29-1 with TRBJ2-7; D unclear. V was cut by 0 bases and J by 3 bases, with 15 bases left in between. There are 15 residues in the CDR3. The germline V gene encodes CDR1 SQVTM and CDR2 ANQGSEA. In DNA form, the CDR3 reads TGCAGCGTTGAAGATCCGAGGTACTCAGGCTACGAGCAGTACTTC. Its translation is CSVEDPRYSGYEQYF.

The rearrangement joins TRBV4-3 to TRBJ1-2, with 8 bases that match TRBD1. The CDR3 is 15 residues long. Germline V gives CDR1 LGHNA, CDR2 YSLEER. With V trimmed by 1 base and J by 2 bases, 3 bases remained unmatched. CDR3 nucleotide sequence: TGCGCCAGCAGCCAAGTAGACAGGGGAAACTATGGCTACACCTTC. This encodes CASSQVDRGNYGYTF.

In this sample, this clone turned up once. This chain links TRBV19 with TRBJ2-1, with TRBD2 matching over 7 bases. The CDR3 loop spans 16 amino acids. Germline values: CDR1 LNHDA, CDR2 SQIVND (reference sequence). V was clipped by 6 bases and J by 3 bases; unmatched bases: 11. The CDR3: CASRTSGNIYYNEQFF. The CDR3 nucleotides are TGTGCCAGTAGGACGAGCGGGAATATATACTACAATGAGCAGTTCTTC.

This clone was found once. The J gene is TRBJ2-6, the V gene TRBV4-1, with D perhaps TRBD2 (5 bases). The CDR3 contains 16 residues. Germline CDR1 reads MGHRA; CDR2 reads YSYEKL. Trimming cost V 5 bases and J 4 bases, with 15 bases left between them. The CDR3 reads CASSVRRSGGANVLTF. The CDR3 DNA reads TGCGCCAGCAGCGTACGTCGGTCGGGGGGGGCCAACGTCCTGACTTTC.

The CDR3 region is CASSYEDRATEAFF. CDR3 sequence (DNA): TGTGCCAGCAGTTATGAGGACAGGGCGACTGAAGCTTTCTTT. The gene calls are TRBV6-5 and TRBJ1-1, with 8 bases aligning to TRBD1. Looked up from germline, CDR1 is MNHEY and CDR2 is SVGAGI. Trimming removed 3 bases from V and 5 bases from J; junction bases left unmatched: 5. There are 14 residues in the CDR3.

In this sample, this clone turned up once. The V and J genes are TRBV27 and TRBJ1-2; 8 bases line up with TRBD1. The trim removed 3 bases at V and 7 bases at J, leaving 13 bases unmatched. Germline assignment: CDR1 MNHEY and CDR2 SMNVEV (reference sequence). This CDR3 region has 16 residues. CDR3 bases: TGTGCCAGCAGTTTTGTGACAGCAGGGGGCCTAAGTGGCTACACCTTC. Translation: CASSFVTAGGLSGYTF.

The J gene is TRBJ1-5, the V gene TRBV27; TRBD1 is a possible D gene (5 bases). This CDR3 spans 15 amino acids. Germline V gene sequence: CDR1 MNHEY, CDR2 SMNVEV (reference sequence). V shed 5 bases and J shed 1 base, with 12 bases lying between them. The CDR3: CASSLLQGSNQPQHF. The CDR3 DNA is TGTGCCAGCAGTCTCCTTCAGGGAAGCAATCAGCCCCAGCATTTT.

The CDR3 DNA is TGTGCCAGCTCACCTACAGGATCCACTGAAGCTTTCTTT. The encoded protein is CASSPTGSTEAFF. V gene TRBV18 combines with J gene TRBJ1-1; weak D call: TRBD1 (5 bases). Trimming pared 3 bases from V and 4 bases from J, leaving 9 bases between. The CDR3 is made up of 13 amino acids. The germline CDR1 and CDR2 sequences are KGHSH and LQKENI.

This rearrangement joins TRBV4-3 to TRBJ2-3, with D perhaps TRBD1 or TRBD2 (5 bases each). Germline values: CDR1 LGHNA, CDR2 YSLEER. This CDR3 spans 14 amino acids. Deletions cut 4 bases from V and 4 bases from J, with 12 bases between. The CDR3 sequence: CASSLGVPPDTQYF. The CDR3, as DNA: TGCGCCAGCAGCCTGGGGGTCCCCCCAGATACGCAGTATTTT.

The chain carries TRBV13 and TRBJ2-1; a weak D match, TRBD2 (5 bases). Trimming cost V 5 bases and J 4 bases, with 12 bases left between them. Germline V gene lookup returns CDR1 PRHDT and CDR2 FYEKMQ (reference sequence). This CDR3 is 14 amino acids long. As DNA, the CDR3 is TGTGCCAGCAGCCGCCCCACTAGTTACAATGAGCAGTTCTTC. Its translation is CASSRPTSYNEQFF.

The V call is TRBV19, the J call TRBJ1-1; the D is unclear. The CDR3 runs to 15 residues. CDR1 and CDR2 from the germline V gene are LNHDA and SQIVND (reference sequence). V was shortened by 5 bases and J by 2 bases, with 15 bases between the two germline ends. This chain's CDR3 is CASSVLLGANTEAFF. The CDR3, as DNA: TGTGCCAGTAGTGTCCTACTTGGAGCTAACACTGAAGCTTTCTTT.

The CDR3: CASSLDGSNYGYTF. The CDR3 DNA is TGTGCCAGCTCCCTAGACGGGTCTAACTATGGCTACACCTTC. This chain uses TRBV18 with TRBJ1-2; D not certain. From germline, CDR1 is KGHSH and CDR2 LQKENI. The V gene lost 6 bases and the J gene lost 0 bases, with 11 bases spanning the gap. The CDR3 loop spans 14 amino acids.

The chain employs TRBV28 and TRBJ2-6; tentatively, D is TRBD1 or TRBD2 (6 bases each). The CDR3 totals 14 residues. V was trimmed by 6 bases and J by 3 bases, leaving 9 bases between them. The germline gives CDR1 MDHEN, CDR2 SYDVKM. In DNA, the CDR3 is TGTGCCAGCAGAGGGGGGTTTGGGGCCAACGTCCTGACTTTC. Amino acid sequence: CASRGGFGANVLTF.

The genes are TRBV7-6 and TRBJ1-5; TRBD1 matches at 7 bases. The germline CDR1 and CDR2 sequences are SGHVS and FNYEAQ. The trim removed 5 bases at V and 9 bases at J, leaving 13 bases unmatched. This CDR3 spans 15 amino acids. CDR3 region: CASSQTGAPGGPQHF. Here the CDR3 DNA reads TGTGCCAGCAGCCAAACAGGGGCCCCGGGTGGGCCCCAGCATTTT.

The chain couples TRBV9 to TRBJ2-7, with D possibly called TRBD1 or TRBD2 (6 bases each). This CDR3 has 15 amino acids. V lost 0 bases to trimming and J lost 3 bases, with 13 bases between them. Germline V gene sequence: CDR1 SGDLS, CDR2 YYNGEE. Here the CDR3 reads CASSVGGAMGYEQYF. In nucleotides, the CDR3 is TGTGCCAGCAGCGTAGGGGGGGCTATGGGCTACGAGCAGTACTTC.